Below are 21 T cell receptor beta chains sequenced from a single sample in a study of tissue T cells after allogeneic stem cell transplantation (dated by TCRdb to 2021 to 2024). Receptor amplification or capture employed the immunoSEQ multiplex PCR assay. TCRdb re-hosts the immuneACCESS table, in-frame sequences only. Its copies lack some clones; in the studies checked, an unresolved V gene accounts for under half of them, and the cause for the rest is not known. Here the sample has tens of thousands of clones; around 67% occur a single time. Together, the top ten hold 7.7% of the sample. The meaning of the sample's time point label: human tissue collected at research (rapid) autopsy. The source material was tissue from the ileum, sampled at autopsy. The receptors here all came from a female donor older than 55 with lung cancer.

This clone occurred a few times. This chain links TRBV14 with TRBJ2-4; 14 bases match TRBD2. Per the germline V gene, CDR1 is SGHDN and CDR2 is FVKESK. Trimming cost V 3 bases and J 8 bases; bases outside gene matches: 3. CDR3 length: 15 amino acids. The CDR3 loop is CASSQAGLAGDIQYF. The CDR3 DNA is TGTGCCAGCAGCCAGGCGGGACTAGCGGGGGACATTCAGTACTTC.

The gene calls are TRBV5-8 and TRBJ2-3; maybe TRBD2 (5 bases). Trimming removed 4 bases at V and 2 bases at J, with 17 bases between. CDR3 size: 16 residues. Germline lookup yields CDR1 SGHTS and CDR2 YDEGEE. The CDR3 loop is CASSPLSWEITDTQYF. CDR3 coding DNA: TGTGCCAGCAGCCCGCTGTCGTGGGAGATCACAGATACGCAGTATTTT.

The chain has TRBV19 and TRBJ2-3; tentative D call: TRBD2 (7 bases). V lost 6 bases to trimming and J lost 1 base, with 20 bases between them. CDR1 and CDR2 (germline): LNHDA, SQIVND (reference sequence). The CDR3 sequence is 17 residues long. The CDR3 DNA sequence: TGTGCCAGTAGGAGGGGGGGTGTATCACGGGGCACAGATACGCAGTATTTT. It is translated as CASRRGGVSRGTDTQYF.

The V call is TRBV4-3, the J call TRBJ2-6, with 9 bases fitting TRBD2. Germline CDR1 and CDR2: LGHNA and YSLEER. The length of the CDR3 is 20 residues. J was trimmed by 2 bases and V by 0 bases; bases with no gene match: 11. CDR3 nucleotides: TGCGCCAGCAGCCAAGATATAGTTGCGGGGGGGCTGACTGGGGCCAACGTCCTGACTTTC. Translation: CASSQDIVAGGLTGANVLTF.

The chain carries TRBV5-4 and TRBJ2-5, with a tentative D call TRBD2 (5 bases). V lost 3 bases to trimming and J lost 5 bases, with 17 bases between them. CDR1 is SGHNT, CDR2 YYREEE, per germline (reference sequence). The CDR3 has 15 residues. CDR3 sequence reads: CASSSPRTGSETQYF. In DNA form, the CDR3 reads TGTGCCAGCAGCTCGCCACGGACTGGTAGTGAGACCCAGTACTTC.

V gene TRBV5-8 combines with J gene TRBJ2-6; 7 bases fit TRBD1. This CDR3 has 18 residues. The V segment lost 2 bases and the J segment 0 bases; nucleotides outside the gene matches: 8. Per germline, CDR1 SGHTS and CDR2 YDEGEE. CDR3: CASSFPGQRRSGANVLTF. In DNA form, the CDR3 reads TGTGCCAGCAGCTTCCCGGGACAGCGTCGCTCTGGGGCCAACGTCCTGACTTTC. Drawing the rest from reference TRBV5-8 and TRBJ2-6, the complete variable domain is EAGVTQSPTHLIKTRGQQATLRCSPISGHTSVYWYQQALGLGLQFLLWYDEGEERNRGNFPPRFSGRQFPNYSSELNVNALELEDSALYLCASSFPGQRRSGANVLTFGAGSRLTVL.

The chain joins TRBV27 to TRBJ2-1; 9 bases are a match to TRBD2. Losses at the gene ends were 4 bases for V and 7 bases for J; bases not matched to a gene: 8. This CDR3 spans 15 amino acids. Germline CDR1 reads MNHEY; CDR2 reads SMNVEV (reference sequence). The CDR3 nucleotides read TGTGCCAGCAGTTCGCTTGCGCTAGCGGGGAATGAGCAGTTCTTC. The encoded protein is CASSSLALAGNEQFF.

V and J are TRBV29-1 and TRBJ1-1; 7 nucleotides align to TRBD1. The CDR3 loop spans 14 amino acids. The V gene's germline CDR1 is SQVTM and CDR2 ANQGSEA. The ends lost 3 bases at V and 4 bases at J; junction bases unmatched: 8. In DNA, the CDR3 is TGCAGCGTTGAGGGACAGATTTGGGGCACTGAAGCTTTCTTT. It is translated as CSVEGQIWGTEAFF. Using reference TRBV29-1 and TRBJ1-1 for the parts outside the CDR3, the full variable domain is SAVISQKPSRDICQRGTSLTIQCQVDSQVTMMFWYRQQPGQSLTLIATANQGSEATYESGFVIDKFPISRPNLTFSTLTVSNMSPEDSSIYLCSVEGQIWGTEAFFGQGTRLTVV.

The chain uses TRBV15 and TRBJ1-2; no definite D call. Germline-derived CDR1 and CDR2 are LNHNV and YYDKDF (reference sequence). The CDR3 has 11 amino acids. Trimming cost V 1 base and J 12 bases, with 9 bases left between them. CDR3 protein: CATSRAGLHTF. The CDR3 DNA follows: TGTGCCACCAGCAGAGCCGGCCTACACACCTTC.

This chain joins TRBV30 and TRBJ2-2, with 9 positions matching TRBD2. The CDR3 runs 17 residues. Germline trimming cut 3 bases from V and 6 bases from J; bases unmatched to any gene: 14. Per the germline V gene, CDR1 is GTSNPN and CDR2 is SVGIG (reference sequence). CDR3 DNA: TGTGCCTGGAGGCTTCCTAGCGGGAAATTAGGGGCCGGGGAGCTGTTTTTT. Translation: CAWRLPSGKLGAGELFF.

The chain is built from TRBV4-3 and TRBJ1-4, with TRBD1 matching over 9 bases. Germline CDR1 reads LGHNA; CDR2 reads YSLEER. CDR3 length equals 17 residues. Trimming took 0 bases from V and 6 from J; bases not matched to a gene: 8. CDR3 region: CASSQDPGQGTDEKLFF. The CDR3 DNA reads as TGCGCCAGCAGCCAAGATCCGGGACAGGGAACAGATGAAAAACTGTTTTTT.

The chain joins TRBV6-2 or TRBV6-3 to TRBJ1-2; D unclear. This CDR3 region has 14 residues. The germline V gene encodes CDR1 MNHEY and CDR2 SVGEGT. V was pared by 4 bases and J by 0 bases, with 9 bases between. Written as DNA, the CDR3 is TGTGCCAGCAGTTCCCTTGGTTCTAACTATGGCTACACCTTC. This sequence encodes CASSSLGSNYGYTF.

The chain recombines TRBV19 with TRBJ1-1, with TRBD1 identical over 8 bases. The germline CDR1 and CDR2 sequences are LNHDA and SQIVND (reference sequence). CDR3 size: 14 residues. The trim removed 5 bases at V and 8 bases at J, leaving 10 bases unmatched. The CDR3 sequence: CASSELNRDREAFF. Here the CDR3 DNA reads TGTGCCAGTAGTGAGTTAAACCGGGACAGGGAAGCTTTCTTT.

The chain is built from TRBV30 and TRBJ1-1; D gene unclear. V shed 2 bases and J shed 0 bases, with 7 bases lying between them. CDR1 is GTSNPN and CDR2 is SVGIG in the germline V gene (reference sequence). CDR3 length: 13 amino acids. The CDR3 region is CAWSIDLNTEAFF. CDR3 coding DNA: TGTGCCTGGAGTATAGACCTGAACACTGAAGCTTTCTTT. Based on the CDR3 plus reference TRBV30 and TRBJ1-1, the full variable domain is SQTIHQWPATLVQPVGSPLSLECTVEGTSNPNLYWYRQAAGRGLQLLFYSVGIGQISSEVPQNLSASRPQDRQFILSSKKLLLSDSGFYLCAWSIDLNTEAFFGQGTRLTVV.

V is TRBV11-2 and J is TRBJ1-6; 7 bases line up with TRBD1. Germline V gene sequence: CDR1 SGHAT, CDR2 FQNNGV. The CDR3 consists of 15 residues. Unmatched junction bases numbered 6, after V lost 3 bases and J lost 7 bases. The CDR3 here is CASSLGGQLNSPLHF. CDR3 bases: TGTGCCAGCAGCTTGGGGGGACAGTTAAATTCACCCCTCCACTTT.

The chain recombines TRBV3-1 (or the pseudogene TRBV3-2) with TRBJ1-1, with D tentatively TRBD1 (5 bases). The CDR3 has 15 residues. Germline CDR1 reads LGHDT; CDR2 reads YNNKEL (reference sequence). Trimming left V 3 bases short and J 6 bases short, with 17 bases between. Here the CDR3 reads CASSHLGRGVAEAFF. For the CDR3, the DNA is TGTGCCAGCAGCCACCTGGGACGGGGAGTGGCTGAAGCTTTCTTT.

The chain employs TRBV30 and TRBJ2-5; D may be TRBD2 (5 bases). The CDR3 runs to 16 residues. Germline V gives CDR1 GTSNPN, CDR2 SVGIG (reference sequence). The V and J ends lost 0 bases and 7 bases respectively, with 21 bases between them. DNA for the CDR3: TGTGCCTGGAGTGTAAACCCCCGACGAGCAAGCGGGACCCAGTACTTC. This encodes CAWSVNPRRASGTQYF.

The chain is built from TRBV3-1 (or the pseudogene TRBV3-2) and TRBJ2-5, with 10 bases fitting TRBD2. The CDR3 covers 15 residues. V was clipped by 4 bases and J by 2 bases; unmatched bases: 4. Germline-derived CDR1 and CDR2 are LGHDT and YNNKEL (reference sequence). The CDR3 DNA sequence: TGTGCCAGCAGCCCTGGGACTAGCGCTCAAGAGACCCAGTACTTC. This codes for CASSPGTSAQETQYF.

The chain links TRBV7-9 to TRBJ1-1; TRBD1 matches at 7 bases. This CDR3 has 12 residues. With 4 bases clipped from V and 9 bases from J, the junction kept 5 bases outside the gene matches. Germline assignment: CDR1 SEHNR and CDR2 FQNEAQ (reference sequence). The CDR3 sequence is CASSSNRGQAFF. In DNA form, the CDR3 reads TGTGCCAGCAGCTCGAACAGGGGCCAAGCTTTCTTT.

The CDR3 here is CASSWGSGRSPDTQYF. The CDR3 DNA sequence: TGTGCCAGCAGTTGGGGCAGCGGGAGGAGCCCAGATACGCAGTATTTT. The rearrangement joins TRBV6-5 to TRBJ2-3, with 9 nucleotides matching TRBD2. With V trimmed by 4 bases and J by 4 bases, 9 bases remained unmatched. CDR1 and CDR2 (germline): MNHEY, SVGAGI. The CDR3 totals 16 residues.

This chain uses TRBV5-1 with TRBJ1-2; D is ambiguous. The V gene's germline CDR1 is SGHRS and CDR2 YFSETQ. The CDR3 sequence is 13 residues long. Trimming cost V 4 bases and J 8 bases, with 15 bases left between them. CDR3 DNA: TGCGCCAGCAGCCCTTTCGGTTTCGGAGGCTACACCTTC. It codes for CASSPFGFGGYTF.